The 30 T cell receptor beta chains below all came from one sample that was sequenced in a study of OX40 agonist ivuxolimab in advanced cancers. Measured with immunoSEQ multiplex PCR; TCRdb has only the in-frame clones, and not every one. The sample records more than 45,000 clones, around 89% being singletons. The input for sequencing was CD4+ or CD8+ T cells sorted from blood, taken in a trial of the OX40 agonist ivuxolimab. The receptors originated from an adult with an advanced solid tumor such as melanoma, head and neck, liver or kidney cancer.

The V gene is TRBV4-1, the J gene TRBJ2-1; maybe TRBD2 (6 bases). The CDR3 runs to 14 residues. The V gene lost 5 bases and the J gene lost 3 bases, with 11 bases spanning the gap. Germline CDR1 and CDR2: MGHRA and YSYEKL. The CDR3: CASSAPDYYNEQFF. CDR3 sequence (DNA): TGCGCCAGCAGCGCCCCGGACTACTACAATGAGCAGTTCTTC.

The chain employs TRBV5-6 and TRBJ1-1, with D unresolved. The germline V and J ends were trimmed by 4 bases and 11 bases, with 18 bases remaining between them. Germline values: CDR1 SGHDT, CDR2 YYEEEE. The CDR3 sequence is 13 residues long. The CDR3 DNA sequence: TGTGCCAGCAGCCCGGCGAACATCCCGGAGGCTTTCTTT. It yields the protein CASSPANIPEAFF.

This clone was seen only a few times. This chain uses TRBV7-8 with TRBJ1-4, with D possibly matching TRBD1 (6 bases). V lost 5 bases and J lost 3, with 19 bases in between. Germline V lookup: CDR1 SGHVS, CDR2 FQNEAQ. This CDR3 spans 17 amino acids. CDR3 coding DNA: TGTGCCAGCAGCCACTACAGGGAGGAACGGGCTAATGAAAAACTGTTTTTT. It is translated as CASSHYREERANEKLFF.

This clone was recorded only once. This chain links TRBV6-5 with TRBJ2-1, with 8 bases that match TRBD1. This CDR3 has 15 amino acids. Germline V gene data show CDR1 as MNHEY and CDR2 as SVGAGI. V lost 4 bases and J lost 3; bases outside the gene matches: 5. The DNA for the CDR3 is TGTGCCAGCAGTTTCCTCGGACAGGGCTACAATGAGCAGTTCTTC. Its translation is CASSFLGQGYNEQFF.

The chain combines TRBV5-1 with TRBJ2-7, with TRBD1 matching 9 bases. The CDR3 length is 15 residues. Germline V gene data show CDR1 as SGHRS and CDR2 as YFSETQ. Unmatched junction bases numbered 7, after V lost 5 bases and J lost 1 base. The CDR3 loop reads CASRLGTGSSYEQYF. The CDR3 DNA is TGCGCCAGCAGGCTTGGGACAGGGAGTTCCTACGAGCAGTACTTC.

V gene TRBV5-6 combines with J gene TRBJ1-1, with 7 bases aligning to TRBD1. In germline, CDR1 is SGHDT, CDR2 YYEEEE. After removal of 0 bases from V and 5 bases from J, the junction contained 4 bases not matched to a gene. The CDR3 is 14 residues long. CDR3 DNA: TGTGCCAGCAGCTTGGACAGGGGTGGGACTGAAGCTTTCTTT. This sequence encodes CASSLDRGGTEAFF. The full variable domain, with the rest looked up from reference TRBV5-6 and TRBJ1-1, is DAGVTQSPTHLIKTRGQQVTLRCSPKSGHDTVSWYQQALGQGPQFIFQYYEEEERQRGNFPDRFSGHQFPNYSSELNVNALLLGDSALYLCASSLDRGGTEAFFGQGTRLTVV.

The rearrangement links TRBV29-1 to TRBJ2-1, with D tentatively TRBD2 (6 bases). There are 13 residues in the CDR3. Germline assignment: CDR1 SQVTM and CDR2 ANQGSEA. V was trimmed by 5 bases and J by 3 bases, leaving 11 bases between them. The CDR3 spells CSVPGVDYNEQFF. The CDR3 DNA reads TGCAGCGTTCCGGGAGTAGACTACAATGAGCAGTTCTTC.

This clone was detected only once. The chain joins TRBV7-6 to TRBJ2-7; unclear D gene. Between the trimmed V and J ends, which lost 2 bases and 1 base, there was a span of 9 bases. The CDR3 has 14 residues. Germline assignment: CDR1 SGHVS and CDR2 FNYEAQ. The chain's CDR3 is CASSLNPGSYEQYV. For the CDR3, the DNA is TGTGCCAGCAGCTTAAATCCGGGTTCCTACGAGCAGTACGTC.

V and J are TRBV13 and TRBJ2-3, with D perhaps assigned TRBD1 or TRBD2 (5 bases each). The V end was cut by 1 base, the J end by 5 bases, with 13 bases between. Germline CDR1 is PRHDT and CDR2 is FYEKMQ (reference sequence). CDR3 size: 15 residues. This chain's CDR3 is CASSLEGTVRDTQYF. For the CDR3, the DNA is TGTGCCAGCAGCTTAGAAGGGACCGTAAGAGATACGCAGTATTTT.

CDR3 sequence: CASSLAVQAGASSGEQFF. The CDR3 coding sequence is TGCGCCAGCAGCTTGGCCGTTCAAGCGGGAGCCAGTAGCGGTGAGCAGTTCTTC. The rearrangement uses TRBV5-1 and TRBJ2-1; 8 bases map to TRBD2. After removal of 0 bases from V and 9 bases from J, the junction contained 17 bases not matched to a gene. Germline assignment: CDR1 SGHRS and CDR2 YFSETQ. This CDR3 region has 18 residues. Together with reference TRBV5-1 and TRBJ2-1, the CDR3 gives the full variable domain: KAGVTQTPRYLIKTRGQQVTLSCSPISGHRSVSWYQQTPGQGLQFLFEYFSETQRNKGNFPGRFSGRQFSNSRSEMNVSTLELGDSALYLCASSLAVQAGASSGEQFFGPGTRLTVL.

The chain is built from TRBV7-9 and TRBJ2-1; maybe TRBD2 (6 bases). Trimming removed 6 bases at V and 5 bases at J, with 11 bases between. Per germline, CDR1 SEHNR and CDR2 FQNEAQ (reference sequence). CDR3 length: 13 amino acids. Here the CDR3 DNA reads TGTGCCAGCAGGGGACTGCAAAACAATGAGCAGTTCTTC. Its translation: CASRGLQNNEQFF.

This chain links TRBV10-3 with TRBJ1-5; the D gene is possibly TRBD1 (5 bases). V was cut by 3 bases and J by 0 bases, with 15 bases left in between. Germline CDR1 and CDR2: ENHRY and SYGVKD. CDR3 length equals 17 residues. The CDR3 spells CAISDPAGQHSNQPQHF. In DNA, the CDR3 is TGTGCCATCAGTGACCCCGCTGGACAACATAGCAATCAGCCCCAGCATTTT.

This clone has only one observation. The chain couples TRBV9 to TRBJ1-2, with D possibly being TRBD1 (6 bases). V lost 3 bases, J lost 2 bases, and 14 bases lay in between. This CDR3 is 15 amino acids long. Germline CDR1 SGDLS, CDR2 YYNGEE. The CDR3, as DNA: TGTGCCAGCAGCGACTTAACAGGGAGGAACTATGGCTACACCTTC. Encoded protein: CASSDLTGRNYGYTF.

The J gene is TRBJ1-2, the V gene TRBV13; D is undetermined. Deletions cut 7 bases from V and 2 bases from J, with 8 bases between. CDR3 length: 12 residues. Germline CDR1 reads PRHDT; CDR2 reads FYEKMQ (reference sequence). Here the CDR3 DNA reads TGTGCCAGCAAGAAGGCCAACTATGGCTACACCTTC. Protein: CASKKANYGYTF.

The chain combines TRBV19 with TRBJ1-1; 9 positions agree with TRBD1. V lost 3 bases to trimming and J lost 4 bases; unmatched junction nucleotides: 9. CDR1 and CDR2 from the germline V gene are LNHDA and SQIVND (reference sequence). The CDR3 runs 16 residues. CDR3 in DNA: TGTGCCAGTAGTATCCGTGGGGACAGGGTTAGCACTGAAGCTTTCTTT. This codes for CASSIRGDRVSTEAFF.

The chain recombines TRBV6-5 with TRBJ2-2; D is ambiguous. This CDR3 region has 15 residues. The ends were cut back, 2 bases at V and 6 bases at J, with 13 bases in the middle. CDR1 is MNHEY and CDR2 is SVGAGI in the germline V gene. The CDR3 coding sequence is TGTGCCAGCAGTTACATACCCCGTCTGGCCGGGGAGCTGTTTTTT. Protein sequence: CASSYIPRLAGELFF.

The rearrangement uses TRBV19 and TRBJ1-5; 8 nucleotides align to TRBD1. The CDR3 has 14 residues. V was pared by 1 base and J by 7 bases, with 3 bases of the junction left unmatched. The germline CDR1 and CDR2 sequences are LNHDA and SQIVND (reference sequence). The CDR3 sequence: CASSIAGGGQPQHF. Written as DNA, the CDR3 is TGTGCCAGTAGTATAGCAGGGGGCGGACAGCCCCAGCATTTT.

The rearrangement uses TRBV10-3 and TRBJ1-1; possible D gene TRBD1, 5 bases. V lost 0 bases and J 5 bases, leaving 19 bases between the germline ends. CDR3 length: 17 amino acids. The germline gives CDR1 ENHRY, CDR2 SYGVKD. CDR3 sequence: CAISESTRGSPRTEAFF. The CDR3 DNA reads TGTGCCATCAGTGAGTCTACCCGGGGCTCTCCGAGAACTGAAGCTTTCTTT.

J is TRBJ1-2 and V is TRBV14; no definite D call. There are 11 residues in the CDR3. Between the trimmed V and J ends, which lost 0 bases and 4 bases, there was a span of 0 bases. The germline CDR1 and CDR2 sequences are SGHDN and FVKESK. CDR3 loop: CASSQDYGYTF. CDR3 nucleotides: TGTGCCAGCAGCCAAGACTATGGCTACACCTTC.

The rearrangement joins TRBV7-3 to TRBJ2-1, with D perhaps given as TRBD1 or TRBD2 (7 bases each). The ends were cut back, 8 bases at V and 0 bases at J, with 26 bases in the middle. There are 19 residues in the CDR3. The germline CDR1 and CDR2 sequences are SGHTA and FQGTGA. The CDR3 nucleotides read TGTGCCAGCGTCCGCGGAAGGGGGCGGCGGGGGAGCTCCTACAATGAGCAGTTCTTC. As protein: CASVRGRGRRGSSYNEQFF.

This clone is a singleton in its sample. This chain's CDR3 is CASSPLKGQIYNEQFF. CDR3 bases: TGTGCCAGCAGTCCCCTGAAGGGACAGATTTACAATGAGCAGTTCTTC. The chain combines TRBV11-2 with TRBJ2-1; 7 positions agree with TRBD1. Trimming cost V 6 bases and J 4 bases; bases outside gene matches: 12. This CDR3 comprises 16 residues. Germline CDR1 reads SGHAT; CDR2 reads FQNNGV.

Only a few counts were recorded for this clone. The gene calls are TRBV6-6 and TRBJ2-1; no clear D gene. Trimming removed 6 bases from V and 9 bases from J, with 9 bases in between. The germline V gene has CDR1 MNHNY and CDR2 SVGAGI (reference sequence). The CDR3 is 11 amino acids. CDR3 loop: CASSAAGEQFF. The CDR3 DNA follows: TGTGCCAGCAGCGCGGCAGGTGAGCAGTTCTTC.

This sequence joins TRBV7-3 and TRBJ2-1, with D possibly matching TRBD1 (6 bases). Per germline, CDR1 SGHTA and CDR2 FQGTGA. There are 16 residues in the CDR3. Trimming cost V 1 base and J 2 bases, with 12 bases left between them. The CDR3 DNA follows: TGTGCCAGCAGCTTAATTGGGGGCGGAACCTACAATGAGCAGTTCTTC. This codes for CASSLIGGGTYNEQFF.

V gene TRBV30 combines with J gene TRBJ1-5; D is ambiguous. Trimming cost V 1 base and J 7 bases, with 11 bases left between them. CDR3 length: 13 residues. Germline lookup yields CDR1 GTSNPN and CDR2 SVGIG (reference sequence). CDR3 nucleotides: TGTGCCTGGAGTGACTTTACGGACCAGCCCCAGCATTTT. Amino acid sequence: CAWSDFTDQPQHF.

The chain combines TRBV6-6 with TRBJ1-1; D is uncertain. With 2 bases removed from V and 1 base from J, the gap between germline ends came to 8 bases. The CDR3 sequence is 14 residues long. Germline loops: CDR1 MNHNY, CDR2 SVGAGI (reference sequence). The CDR3 is CASSYETENTEAFF. In DNA, the CDR3 is TGTGCCAGCAGTTACGAAACGGAGAACACTGAAGCTTTCTTT.

The sample holds one count of this clone. This chain links TRBV9 with TRBJ2-5, with 10 bases identical to TRBD2. CDR3 size: 14 residues. Germline CDR1 SGDLS, CDR2 YYNGEE. Germline trimming cut 6 bases from V and 2 bases from J; bases unmatched to any gene: 4. CDR3 sequence reads: CASNSGGPQETQYF. The CDR3 DNA is TGTGCCAGCAATAGCGGGGGGCCTCAAGAGACCCAGTACTTC.

CDR3: CASSVGGAGGTNEQFF. In nucleotides, the CDR3 is TGTGCCAGCAGCGTAGGGGGAGCGGGAGGGACCAATGAGCAGTTCTTC. J is TRBJ2-1 and V is TRBV9, with 10 bases fitting TRBD2. Germline V CDR1 and CDR2: SGDLS, YYNGEE. J lost 6 bases, V lost 0 bases, and 6 bases had no gene match. The CDR3 runs 16 residues.

This clone was recorded only once. V and J are TRBV7-9 and TRBJ1-3, with 8 bases aligning to TRBD1. This CDR3 has 13 amino acids. Germline CDR1 reads SEHNR; CDR2 reads FQNEAQ (reference sequence). The CDR3 loop is CVGQGARGNTIYF. In DNA, the CDR3 is TGTGTCGGCCAGGGGGCGCGTGGAAACACCATATATTTT.

This chain connects TRBV28 to TRBJ1-1; D not certain. The CDR3 sequence is 16 residues long. Trimming shortened V by 3 bases and J by 1 base, and 15 bases separated the two germline ends. Germline V lookup: CDR1 MDHEN, CDR2 SYDVKM. The chain's CDR3 is CASSFPPGQKNTEAFF. The DNA for the CDR3 is TGTGCCAGCAGTTTTCCCCCCGGGCAGAAGAACACTGAAGCTTTCTTT.

This clone has just one count. The gene calls are TRBV9 and TRBJ2-2; tentative D call: TRBD1 (5 bases). Germline loops: CDR1 SGDLS, CDR2 YYNGEE. Trimming cost V 7 bases and J 7 bases, with 14 bases left between them. The CDR3 contains 13 residues. This chain's CDR3 is CASRQGNGGELFF. CDR3 bases: TGTGCCAGCCGTCAGGGTAACGGCGGGGAGCTGTTTTTT.